The 10 T cell receptor beta chains below come from one sample, sequenced in a study of beta chain features in type 1 diabetes. Expressed TCRB transcripts were sequenced, since all the RNA that had been isolated was reverse transcribed. Here immunoSEQ multiplex PCR was the method, and the copy in TCRdb shows in-frame clones only, minus some. The profile shows over 150,000 clones, about 8.1% of them singletons. The specimen was central memory CD4+ T cells from blood. These receptors originate from a man between 18 and 35 years old in good health.

This clone appeared a few times. This sequence joins TRBV6-1 and TRBJ2-7; 10 bases map to TRBD1. CDR3 length: 16 amino acids. The V segment lost 6 bases and the J segment 1 base; nucleotides outside the gene matches: 9. CDR1 is MNHNS and CDR2 is SASEGT in the germline V gene. This chain's CDR3 is CASREMWGQGSYEQYF. The CDR3 coding sequence is TGTGCCAGCAGAGAAATGTGGGGACAGGGGTCCTACGAGCAGTACTTC.

This clone was observed at least ten times. J is TRBJ2-5 and V is TRBV7-9; D perhaps matches TRBD2 (5 bases). Trimming shortened V by 5 bases and J by 5 bases, and 15 bases separated the two germline ends. The germline V gene encodes CDR1 SEHNR and CDR2 FQNEAQ (reference sequence). The CDR3 is 14 residues long. The CDR3 nucleotides are TGTGCCAGCAGCAAAGGTGGAGGTTGGGAGACCCAGTACTTC. As protein: CASSKGGGWETQYF.

The rearrangement uses TRBV6-4 and TRBJ2-1; weak D call: TRBD2 (5 bases). The CDR3 is made up of 13 amino acids. Germline CDR1 reads MRHNA; CDR2 reads SNTAGT. Trimming removed 3 bases at V and 6 bases at J, with 9 bases between. The CDR3 coding sequence is TGTGCCAGCAGTGAAGAGGGTGGCAATGAGCAGTTCTTC. It specifies CASSEEGGNEQFF.

This clone has a handful of counts. The rearrangement joins TRBV16 to TRBJ1-5, with a possible D match to TRBD1 (5 bases). Per the germline V gene, CDR1 is KGHSY and CDR2 is FQNENV. V lost 0 bases, J lost 5 bases, and 11 bases lay in between. There are 15 residues in the CDR3. CDR3 amino acids: CASSQSPDSYQPQHF. In DNA, the CDR3 is TGTGCCAGCAGCCAATCCCCTGACAGTTATCAGCCCCAGCATTTT.

The CDR3 spells CASSLGKDTQYF. CDR3 in DNA: TGCGCCAGCAGCTTGGGTAAAGATACGCAGTATTTT. The J gene is TRBJ2-3, the V gene TRBV5-1; no clear D gene. Germline CDR1 reads SGHRS; CDR2 reads YFSETQ. V gave up 0 bases and J gave up 5 bases, with 4 bases separating them. The CDR3 runs 12 residues.

Comment on this clone: Other DNA variants within this sample encode the same CDR3. The rearrangement links TRBV18 to TRBJ1-5, with D possibly being TRBD1 (5 bases). The CDR3 has 14 amino acids. Trimming cost V 3 bases and J 5 bases, with 11 bases left between them. Germline-derived CDR1 and CDR2 are KGHSH and LQKENI. The CDR3 sequence: CASSPAGGDQPQHF. CDR3 sequence (DNA): TGTGCCAGCTCACCGGCCGGGGGGGATCAGCCCCAGCATTTT.

V gene TRBV4-3 combines with J gene TRBJ2-3; D may be TRBD2 (7 bases). CDR1 is LGHNA and CDR2 is YSLEER in the germline V gene. The CDR3 sequence is 16 residues long. V was clipped by 0 bases and J by 1 base, with 11 bases between them. CDR3 protein: CASSQDRGAGTDTQYF. In nucleotides, the CDR3 is TGCGCCAGCAGCCAAGATCGGGGGGCGGGCACAGATACGCAGTATTTT.

The sample holds a few counts of this clone. V gene TRBV18 combines with J gene TRBJ1-1, with D possibly matching TRBD1 (5 bases). Trimming pared 8 bases from V and 1 base from J, leaving 11 bases between. In germline, CDR1 is KGHSH, CDR2 LQKENI. CDR3 length equals 13 residues. The CDR3 nucleotides are TGTGCCAGCCTACAAGGACAGAACACTGAAGCTTTCTTT. Translated, it gives CASLQGQNTEAFF.

The chain couples TRBV28 to TRBJ1-5, with TRBD1 identical over 8 bases. From germline, CDR1 is MDHEN and CDR2 SYDVKM. The length of the CDR3 is 14 residues. J lost 2 bases, V lost 6 bases, and 3 bases had no gene match. CDR3 DNA: TGTGCCAGCAGGGACAGGGCTGGCAATCAGCCCCAGCATTTT. This codes for CASRDRAGNQPQHF. The whole variable domain, filled in from reference TRBV28 and TRBJ1-5, reads DVKVTQSSRYLVKRTGEKVFLECVQDMDHENMFWYRQDPGLGLRLIYFSYDVKMKEKGDIPEGYSVSREKKERFSLILESASTNQTSMYLCASRDRAGNQPQHFGDGTRLSIL.

The chain has TRBV5-1 and TRBJ2-3; D is possibly TRBD2 (5 bases). The CDR3 is made up of 17 amino acids. The V gene lost 0 bases and the J gene lost 0 bases, with 14 bases spanning the gap. Germline loops: CDR1 SGHRS, CDR2 YFSETQ. CDR3 sequence: CASSLGRDTSSTDTQYF. CDR3 coding DNA: TGCGCCAGCAGCTTGGGACGGGATACGAGTAGCACAGATACGCAGTATTTT.